The following is a T cell receptor (beta chain) sequence with its context. Its target is not known. This specimen belongs to a study of persistence of HIV-infected CD4 T cells. General study results and limits: Antigen-responding cells were enriched for degenerate expanded CDR3beta sequences.

An overlapping HIV-1 Gag peptide pool stimulated these cells at roughly 1 ug/peptide/mL. CD4+ T cells upregulating both CD40 ligand and CD69 were sorted as responding cells. Suppressive ART was started during chronic HIV-1 infection in these adults. The CDR3 has 15 amino acids. Sequencing used immunoSEQ version 4 in survey mode. Sequenced by immunoSEQ multiplex PCR; TCRdb stores in-frame clones only, minus some. The sample has some 30,000 clones; around 70% are singletons. The sequence was obtained from an adult man with HIV who was CMV-seropositive. The material was CD4+ T cells sorted from PBMCs after approximately 18-hour stimulation, obtained from a patient who received antiretroviral therapy. The chain carries TRBV21-1 and TRBJ1-3. TRBV21-1 is assigned pseudogene status. The DNA of the CDR3 is TGTGCCAGCAGCAAAGCCGGACCCTCTGGAAACACCATATATTTT. This encodes CASSKAGPSGNTIYF.